These T cell receptor beta chains were read from a single sample in a study of blood T cell repertoires in COVID-19. Method: immunoSEQ multiplex PCR; TCRdb's copy keeps in-frame clones and lacks some. The data contain under 200,000 clones, around 82% of them singletons. Sequencing was done on a sample of PBMCs or T cells enriched from blood (not recorded which). Receptors were obtained from a man aged 60 to 69 who had recovered from COVID-19. Both conserved end residues are trimmed from each CDR3. Fields, in order: V gene, J gene, CDR3 protein.

TRBV7-3,TRBJ2-6,ASSLRTGGTGANVLT
TRBV9,TRBJ1-6,ASSVGGGNSPLH
TRBV4-2,TRBJ2-3,ASSQAGGSEDTQY
TRBV6-2/TRBV6-3,TRBJ2-1,ASSQSLFGESYNEQF
TRBV3-1/TRBV3-2,TRBJ1-2,ASSLLSTGGDYGYT
TRBV7-9,TRBJ2-7,ASSLAGTSGRRGY
TRBV29-1,TRBJ2-1,SVGISSGEYNEQF
TRBV6-5,TRBJ2-3,ASTQVDSSTDTQY
TRBV5-1,TRBJ2-5,ASSSGLDRGQETQY
TRBV7-6,TRBJ2-4,ASSLGLGAQGKNIQY
TRBV2,TRBJ2-3,ASSEWGGGNGTDTQY
TRBV29-1,TRBJ2-2,SVLGQGDRATGELF
TRBV7-9,TRBJ1-1,ASSSTLNTEAF